Presented here are 7 T cell receptor beta chains from one specimen sequenced in a study of shared T cell receptors in the human thymus. Profiling relied on immunoSEQ multiplex PCR, and the TCRdb table lists in-frame clones only, not all of them. This table holds hundreds of thousands of clones, around 87% found once. In addition, the sample was reused for a study of human thymus T cells.

The sample was thymocytes. The receptors were sampled from a boy less than two years old with a congenital heart defect.

Only a few counts were recorded for this clone. The chain employs TRBV5-4 and TRBJ2-4; D perhaps matches TRBD1 (6 bases). There are 15 residues in the CDR3. CDR1 is SGHNT and CDR2 is YYREEE in the germline V gene (reference sequence). Between the trimmed V and J ends, which lost 4 bases and 3 bases, there was a span of 14 bases. CDR3: CASSTPSGDKNIQYF. The CDR3 DNA reads TGTGCCAGCAGCACCCCGTCAGGGGACAAAAACATTCAGTACTTC.

The chain has TRBV7-9 and TRBJ2-7; 11 positions agree with TRBD1. The CDR3 consists of 16 residues. The trim removed 5 bases at V and 4 bases at J, leaving 10 bases unmatched. CDR1 is SEHNR, CDR2 FQNEAQ, per germline (reference sequence). The CDR3 sequence is CASSPPPGTGGYEQYF. The CDR3 DNA follows: TGTGCCAGCAGCCCGCCCCCCGGGACAGGGGGGTACGAGCAGTACTTC.

The chain joins TRBV18 to TRBJ1-5; D gene unclear. This CDR3 has 14 amino acids. Germline CDR1 reads KGHSH; CDR2 reads LQKENI. Trimming took 3 bases from V and 0 from J, leaving 6 bases between them. The CDR3 is CASSPRYSNQPQHF. The DNA of the CDR3 is TGTGCCAGCTCACCGCGGTATAGCAATCAGCCCCAGCATTTT.

The chain combines TRBV6-1 with TRBJ1-5; D gene uncertain. Germline V gene data show CDR1 as MNHNS and CDR2 as SASEGT. With 0 bases removed from V and 3 bases from J, the gap between germline ends came to 9 bases. This CDR3 comprises 15 residues. The CDR3 protein is CASSEAREPNQPQHF. The CDR3 DNA reads TGTGCCAGCAGTGAAGCGCGGGAACCCAATCAGCCCCAGCATTTT.

The sample holds one count of this clone. The genes are TRBV2 and TRBJ2-5; TRBD2 matches 9 bases. The J call may be incorrect, as the DNA end agrees better with TRBJ2-7. In germline, CDR1 is SNHLY, CDR2 FYNNEI. This CDR3 contains 15 residues. The CDR3 bases are TGTGCCAGCAACCCGGGGCTGCGGGAGGGATCCGAGCAGTACTTC. Residues: CASNPGLREGSEQYF.

With regard to this clone: Additional DNA sequences in this sample encode the identical CDR3. V is TRBV6-4 and J is TRBJ1-6; D is uncertain. The germline V gene encodes CDR1 MRHNA and CDR2 SNTAGT. The V end was cut by 6 bases, the J end by 7 bases, with 16 bases between. The CDR3 contains 15 residues. CDR3: CASSPEAGMNSPLHF. In nucleotides, the CDR3 is TGTGCCAGCAGCCCAGAAGCCGGGATGAATTCACCCCTCCACTTT.

This clone appeared once. This chain connects TRBV9 to TRBJ2-3; 7 bases map to TRBD2. This CDR3 is 17 amino acids long. V was clipped by 1 base and J by 2 bases; unmatched bases: 10. Per the germline V gene, CDR1 is SGDLS and CDR2 is YYNGEE. The CDR3 protein is CASSVSFTSAITDTQYF. CDR3 nucleotide sequence: TGTGCCAGCAGCGTAAGCTTCACTAGCGCGATCACAGATACGCAGTATTTT.